This T cell receptor (beta chain) was identified in a study of T cell responses to AZD1222 COVID-19 vaccine. J gave up 7 bases and V 10 bases, and 5 bases lay outside the gene matches. There are 13 residues in the CDR3. Germline-derived CDR1 and CDR2 are SNHLY and FYNNEI. Details on this clone: Its antigen remains unidentified.

Study-wide results and caveats: Of the AZD1222 recipients, only 5 or 6 were seropositive at baseline. Spike-specific TCR breadth and depth both grew after two AZD1222 doses.

The data were produced by immunoSEQ multiplex PCR, yet TCRdb's version contains in-frame clones alone and is incomplete. The repertoire includes over 150,000 clones, approximately 94% of them detected once, and approximately 1% sits in the top ten. The clonotype was recovered from an adult who received the AZD1222 COVID-19 vaccine. The source material was peripheral blood, sampled 28 days after the second AZD1222 dose. This rearrangement joins TRBV2 to TRBJ1-6, with 9 bases identical to TRBD1. CDR3 bases: TGTGCCATTACCGGACAGGGGAATTCACCCCTCCACTTT. Protein product: CAITGQGNSPLHF.